The rows below give T cell receptor beta chains drawn from one sample of a study of T-cell memory formation after mild COVID-19. TCRdb fed the 5' RACE reads into MiXCR, producing one record per CDR3 protein. The data contain 50,000 to 70,000 distinct CDR3 sequences, 10% to 15% of them singletons. The material sequenced was PBMCs or a T cell subset sorted from them (not recorded which). These receptors all come from a man younger than 35 who had mild COVID-19 (a few samples of this study predate the infection). Cell type and time point are not known. Both conserved end residues are part of each CDR3. D genes are given only for firm matches. Expanded clones are given a class, and other clones once, few, many or no size at all.

clone_size j_call d_call v_call cdr3_nt cdr3_aa
many TRBJ2-5 TRBD1 TRBV7-8 TGTGCCAGCGGACGGGACAGTGAGACCCAGTACTTC CASGRDSETQYF
few TRBJ1-6 . TRBV9 TGTGCCAGCAGCGAGGGCCTGAGGGAATATTCACCCCTCCACTTT CASSEGLREYSPLHF
many TRBJ2-5 TRBD2 TRBV7-2 TGTGCCAGCAGCTTGACTAGCGGGGGTTCGGAGACCCAGTACTTC CASSLTSGGSETQYF
many TRBJ1-5 . TRBV7-2 TGTGCCAGCAGCTTTGGGGGTACGAGGGGTCAGCCCCAGCATTTT CASSFGGTRGQPQHF
few TRBJ2-5 TRBD2 TRBV3-1 TGTGCTTCGACCGGCCTAGCGGGGAGGGAGACCCAGTACTTC CASTGLAGRETQYF
. TRBJ2-3 . TRBV12-3/TRBV12-4 TGTGCCAGCAGTTTACTCGGGGGCACAGATACGCAGTATTTT CASSLLGGTDTQYF
. TRBJ2-7 . TRBV4-1 TGCGCCAGCAGCCAGCTGGACATGGGTTCCCCACGCGAGCAGTACTTC CASSQLDMGSPREQYF
. TRBJ2-3 . TRBV20-1 TGCAGTGCTAGACCCATAGCGGAACAGTCCACAGATACGCAGTATTTT CSARPIAEQSTDTQYF
. TRBJ2-2 . TRBV5-6 TGTGCCAGCAGCCTACTCTCCGGGTCTTCTTACACCGGGGAGCTGTTTTTT CASSLLSGSSYTGELFF
. TRBJ1-1 . TRBV6-5 TGTGCCAGCAGTTACTCGAAGGCCGGGGACACTGAAGCTTTCTTT CASSYSKAGDTEAFF
few TRBJ2-3 . TRBV7-2 TGTGCCAGCAGCCCACCCACAGATACGCAGTATTTT CASSPPTDTQYF
few TRBJ1-5 . TRBV15 TGTGCCACCAGCAGAGATCGTCTTTTCCAGCCCCAGCATTTT CATSRDRLFQPQHF
few TRBJ1-4 . TRBV5-1 TGCGCCAGCAGCTTGGGGGGGGATGAAAAACTGTTTTTT CASSLGGDEKLFF
few TRBJ1-2 . TRBV20-1 TGCAGTGCTGGCGGACATACAAATGGCTACACCTTC CSAGGHTNGYTF
. TRBJ2-1 . TRBV7-9 TGTGCCAGCAGCATCTCGACTGGAGAGCAGTTCTTC CASSISTGEQFF
many TRBJ2-3 TRBD2 TRBV24-1 TGTGCCACCAGTTATGGGACTAGCGGGGTGGATACGCAGTATTTT CATSYGTSGVDTQYF
few TRBJ1-2 TRBD1 TRBV7-9 TGTGCCAGCAGAACGGGACAGGGGTGGATGTATGGCTACACCTTC CASRTGQGWMYGYTF
few TRBJ1-1 . TRBV18 TGTGCCAGCTCCCTAGGGTGGGACACTGAAGCTTTCTTT CASSLGWDTEAFF
few TRBJ2-1 TRBD1 TRBV5-1 TGCGCCAGCAACCCCCACTCCGGGACAGGGTTCGGAAATGAGCAGTTCTTC CASNPHSGTGFGNEQFF
. TRBJ1-1 . TRBV6-2/TRBV6-3 TGTGCCAGCAGTTACGGAACCGGCAGGGGATACAAGAACACTGAAGCTTTCTTT CASSYGTGRGYKNTEAFF
many TRBJ1-1 TRBD1 TRBV4-3 TGCGCCAGCAGCCAAAGAGGGACGGTGCGGCAGGGGGAAAAAGCTTTCTTT CASSQRGTVRQGEKAFF
. TRBJ1-2 . TRBV6-2/TRBV6-3 TGTGCCAGCAAAGGAGGTGGCTACACCTTC CASKGGGYTF
. TRBJ2-3 . TRBV20-1 TGCAGTGTGGCTCCGGCCGGGCGGGCGCAGTATTTT CSVAPAGRAQYF
few TRBJ2-2 . TRBV6-5 TGTGCCAGCATCCCGGACAGCACGAACACCGGGGAGCTGTTTTTT CASIPDSTNTGELFF
many TRBJ2-7 . TRBV7-3 TGTGCCAGCAGCTTGTTTCCAGGAAACAACGAGCAGTACTTC CASSLFPGNNEQYF
. TRBJ1-5 . TRBV7-8 TGTGCCAGCAGCTCGGAACTTAGCAATCAGCCCCAGCATTTT CASSSELSNQPQHF
many TRBJ2-1 . TRBV20-1 TGCAGTGCTAGGCAAGTGATTAGCTCCTACAATGAGCAGTTCTTC CSARQVISSYNEQFF
. TRBJ1-2 . TRBV7-2 TGTGCCAGCAGCTTAGTCACCTTAGACTATGGCTACACCTTC CASSLVTLDYGYTF
few TRBJ1-2 . TRBV5-1 TGCGCCAGCAGCCCCGGGAGTCCTTGGGGCTACACCTTC CASSPGSPWGYTF
many TRBJ1-6 TRBD1 TRBV10-3 TGTGCCATCAGTGATCGTGCCAGGGACAGGTCTTCACCCCTCCACTTT CAISDRARDRSSPLHF
. TRBJ2-7 . TRBV7-2 TGTGCCAGCAGCTTAGCGGGATTTGAGCAGTACTTC CASSLAGFEQYF
. TRBJ1-4 TRBD1 TRBV5-5 TGTGCCAGCAGCCTCCTTACAGGGGGCAAGGGTGAAAAACTGTTTTTT CASSLLTGGKGEKLFF
few TRBJ1-4 TRBD1 TRBV4-1 TGCGCCAGCAGCCCCCCGGACAGGGGAGGCGAAAAACTGTTTTTT CASSPPDRGGEKLFF
few TRBJ2-7 . TRBV18 TGTGCCAGCTCCCCCCGTGGCCGAAGCTCCTACGAGCAGTACTTC CASSPRGRSSYEQYF
many TRBJ2-7 . TRBV5-5 TGTGCCAGCAGCTTGTCAGGGGCTAGGGAGCAGTACTTC CASSLSGAREQYF
few TRBJ1-1 . TRBV7-2 TGTGCCAGCAGCCCAGGGAATCAGAACACTGAAGCTTTCTTT CASSPGNQNTEAFF
. TRBJ2-3 TRBD2 TRBV6-4 TGTGCCAGCAGTGAGGGGACTAGCGGGGGCACAGATACGCAGTATTTT CASSEGTSGGTDTQYF